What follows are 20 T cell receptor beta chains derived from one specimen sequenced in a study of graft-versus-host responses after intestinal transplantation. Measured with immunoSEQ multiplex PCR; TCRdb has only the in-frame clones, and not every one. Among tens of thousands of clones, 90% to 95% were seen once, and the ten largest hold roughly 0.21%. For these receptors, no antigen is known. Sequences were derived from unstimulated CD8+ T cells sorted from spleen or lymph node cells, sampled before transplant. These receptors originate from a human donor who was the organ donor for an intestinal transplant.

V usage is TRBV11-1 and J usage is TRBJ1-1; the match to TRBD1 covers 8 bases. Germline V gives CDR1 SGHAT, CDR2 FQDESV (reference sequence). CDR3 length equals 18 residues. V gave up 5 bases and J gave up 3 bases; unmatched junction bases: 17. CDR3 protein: CASSPRFRGLGSDTEAFF. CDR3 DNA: TGTGCCAGCAGCCCGCGTTTCAGGGGGCTCGGCTCGGACACTGAAGCTTTCTTT.

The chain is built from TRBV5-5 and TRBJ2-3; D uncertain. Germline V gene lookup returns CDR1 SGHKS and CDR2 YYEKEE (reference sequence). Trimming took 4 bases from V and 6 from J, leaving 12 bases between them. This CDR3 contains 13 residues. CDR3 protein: CASSAPPRDTQYF. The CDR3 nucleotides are TGTGCCAGCAGCGCTCCACCTAGGGATACGCAGTATTTT.

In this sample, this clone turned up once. CDR3 sequence: CASSEKPRQIYYGYTF. In nucleotides, the CDR3 is TGTGCCAGCAGTGAAAAGCCGCGACAGATTTACTATGGCTACACCTTC. This chain uses TRBV6-1 with TRBJ1-2; D is possibly TRBD1 (5 bases). The CDR3 is 16 amino acids. V was trimmed by 2 bases and J by 3 bases, leaving 16 bases between them. The germline V gene encodes CDR1 MNHNS and CDR2 SASEGT.

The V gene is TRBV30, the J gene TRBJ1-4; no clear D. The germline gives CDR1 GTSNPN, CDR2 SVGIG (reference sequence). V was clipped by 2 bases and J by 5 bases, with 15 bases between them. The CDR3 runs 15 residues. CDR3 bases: TGTGCCTGGAGTCCCTCGGGAGTTTTAAATGAAAAACTGTTTTTT. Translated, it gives CAWSPSGVLNEKLFF.

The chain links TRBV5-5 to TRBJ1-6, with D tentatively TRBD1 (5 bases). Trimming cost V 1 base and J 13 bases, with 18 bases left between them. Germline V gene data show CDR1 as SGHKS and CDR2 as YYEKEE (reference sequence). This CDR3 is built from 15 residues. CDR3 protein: CASSLWAGDASPLHF. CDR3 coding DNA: TGTGCCAGCAGCTTGTGGGCTGGGGACGCCAGCCCCCTCCACTTT. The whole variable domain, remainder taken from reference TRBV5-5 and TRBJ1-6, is DAGVTQSPTHLIKTRGQQVTLRCSPISGHKSVSWYQQVLGQGPQFIFQYYEKEERGRGNFPDRFSARQFPNYSSELNVNALLLGDSALYLCASSLWAGDASPLHFGNGTRLTVT.

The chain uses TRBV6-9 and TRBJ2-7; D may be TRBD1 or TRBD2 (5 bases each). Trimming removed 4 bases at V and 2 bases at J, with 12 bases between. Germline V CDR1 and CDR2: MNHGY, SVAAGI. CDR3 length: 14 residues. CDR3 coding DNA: TGTGCCAGCAGTTGGGACGGAGACACCTACGAGCAGTACTTC. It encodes CASSWDGDTYEQYF.

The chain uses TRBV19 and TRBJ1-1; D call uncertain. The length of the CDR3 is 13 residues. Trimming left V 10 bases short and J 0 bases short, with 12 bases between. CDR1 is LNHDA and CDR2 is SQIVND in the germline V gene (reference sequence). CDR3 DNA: TGTGCCACAAAAGGGTTACTGAACACTGAAGCTTTCTTT. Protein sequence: CATKGLLNTEAFF.

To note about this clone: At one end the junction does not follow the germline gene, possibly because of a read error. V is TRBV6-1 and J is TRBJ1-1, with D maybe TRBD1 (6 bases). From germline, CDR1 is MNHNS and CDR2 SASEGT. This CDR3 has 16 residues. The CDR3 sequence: CASREGQFSMNTEAFF. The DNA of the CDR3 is TGTGCCAGCAGGGAAGGACAGTTTTCCATGAACACTGAAGCTTTCTTT.

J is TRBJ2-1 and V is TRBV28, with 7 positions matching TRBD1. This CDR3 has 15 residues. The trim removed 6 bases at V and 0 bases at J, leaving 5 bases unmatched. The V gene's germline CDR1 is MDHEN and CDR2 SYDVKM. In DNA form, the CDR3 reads TGTGCCAGCAGGGGCCGGGACAGCTCCTACAATGAGCAGTTCTTC. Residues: CASRGRDSSYNEQFF.

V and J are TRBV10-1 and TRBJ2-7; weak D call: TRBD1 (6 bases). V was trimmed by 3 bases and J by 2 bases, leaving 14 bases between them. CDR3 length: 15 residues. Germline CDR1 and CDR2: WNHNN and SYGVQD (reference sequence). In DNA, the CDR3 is TGCGCCAGCAGTGAAGCAGGGGCTTCTACCTACGAGCAGTACTTC. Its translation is CASSEAGASTYEQYF.

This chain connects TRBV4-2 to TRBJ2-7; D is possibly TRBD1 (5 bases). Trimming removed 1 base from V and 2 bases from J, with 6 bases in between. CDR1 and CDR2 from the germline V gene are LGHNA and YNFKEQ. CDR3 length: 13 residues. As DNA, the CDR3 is TGTGCCAGCAGCCAAGGACAGCCCTACGAGCAGTACTTC. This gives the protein CASSQGQPYEQYF.

The CDR3: CASSPFAGGRETQYF. The DNA for the CDR3 is TGTGCCAGCAGCCCATTTGCGGGGGGGCGGGAGACCCAGTACTTC. The rearrangement uses TRBV4-2 and TRBJ2-5; 9 bases match TRBD2. Germline V CDR1 and CDR2: LGHNA, YNFKEQ. With 4 bases clipped from V and 5 bases from J, the junction kept 8 bases outside the gene matches. The length of the CDR3 is 15 residues.

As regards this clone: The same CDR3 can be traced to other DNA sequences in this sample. The CDR3 nucleotides read TGTGCCAGCAGTTTAGTGATTTTGAACACCGGGGAGCTGTTTTTT. It specifies CASSLVILNTGELFF. V is TRBV6-6 and J is TRBJ2-2; D ambiguous. The CDR3 spans 15 residues. Deletions cut 4 bases from V and 1 base from J, with 10 bases between. In germline, CDR1 is MNHNY, CDR2 SVGAGI (reference sequence).

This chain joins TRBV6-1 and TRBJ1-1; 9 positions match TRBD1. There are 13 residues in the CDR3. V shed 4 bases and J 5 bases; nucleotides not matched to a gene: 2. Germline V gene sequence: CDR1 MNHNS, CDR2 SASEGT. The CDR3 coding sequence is TGTGCCAGCAGTGGTGACAGGGGGACTGAAGCTTTCTTT. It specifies CASSGDRGTEAFF.

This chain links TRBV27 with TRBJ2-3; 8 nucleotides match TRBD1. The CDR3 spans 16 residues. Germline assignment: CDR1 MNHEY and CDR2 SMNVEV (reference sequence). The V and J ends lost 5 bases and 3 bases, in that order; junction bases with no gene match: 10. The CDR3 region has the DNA TGTGCCAGCAGTATAACCCAGGGGGCCTTAACAGATACGCAGTATTTT. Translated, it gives CASSITQGALTDTQYF.

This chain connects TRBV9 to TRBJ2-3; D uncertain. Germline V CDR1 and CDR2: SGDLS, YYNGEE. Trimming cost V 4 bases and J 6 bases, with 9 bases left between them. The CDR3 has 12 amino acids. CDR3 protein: CASSNLRDTQYF. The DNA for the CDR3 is TGTGCCAGCAGCAACCTTCGGGATACGCAGTATTTT.

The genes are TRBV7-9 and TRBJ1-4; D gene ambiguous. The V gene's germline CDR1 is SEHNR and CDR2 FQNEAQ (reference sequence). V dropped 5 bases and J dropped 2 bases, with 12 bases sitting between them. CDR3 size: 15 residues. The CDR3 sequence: CASSPPGLTNEKLFF. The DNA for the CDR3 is TGTGCCAGCAGCCCCCCCGGCCTGACTAATGAAAAACTGTTTTTT.

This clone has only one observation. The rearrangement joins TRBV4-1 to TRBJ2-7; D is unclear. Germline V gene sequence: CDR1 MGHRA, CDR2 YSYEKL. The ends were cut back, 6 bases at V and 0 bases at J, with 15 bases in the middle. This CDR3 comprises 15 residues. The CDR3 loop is CASRERAASSYEQYF. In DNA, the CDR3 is TGCGCCAGCAGGGAAAGGGCGGCCAGCTCCTACGAGCAGTACTTC.

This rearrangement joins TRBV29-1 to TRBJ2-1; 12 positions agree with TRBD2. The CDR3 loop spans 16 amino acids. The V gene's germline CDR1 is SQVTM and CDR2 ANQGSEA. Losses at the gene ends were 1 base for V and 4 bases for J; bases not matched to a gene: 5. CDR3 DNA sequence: TGCAGCGTTGAAGGGCTAGCGGGGGGGCTGTACAATGAGCAGTTCTTC. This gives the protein CSVEGLAGGLYNEQFF.

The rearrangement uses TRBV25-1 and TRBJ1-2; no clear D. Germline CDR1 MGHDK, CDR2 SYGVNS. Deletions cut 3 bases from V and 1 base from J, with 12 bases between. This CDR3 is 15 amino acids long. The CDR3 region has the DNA TGTGCCAGCAGTGACCAACCCGCCGGTAACTATGGCTACACCTTC. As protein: CASSDQPAGNYGYTF.